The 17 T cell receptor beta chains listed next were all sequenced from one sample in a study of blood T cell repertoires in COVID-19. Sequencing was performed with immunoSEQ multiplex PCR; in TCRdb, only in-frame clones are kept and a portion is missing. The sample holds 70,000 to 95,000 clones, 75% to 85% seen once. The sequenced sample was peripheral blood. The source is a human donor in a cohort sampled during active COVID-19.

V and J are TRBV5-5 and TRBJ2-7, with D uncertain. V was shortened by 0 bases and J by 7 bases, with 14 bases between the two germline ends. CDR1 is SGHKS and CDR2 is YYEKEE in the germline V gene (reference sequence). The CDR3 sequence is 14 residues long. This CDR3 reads CASSLVPASYEQYF. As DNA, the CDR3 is TGTGCCAGCAGCTTGGTCCCTGCGAGTTATGAGCAGTACTTC.

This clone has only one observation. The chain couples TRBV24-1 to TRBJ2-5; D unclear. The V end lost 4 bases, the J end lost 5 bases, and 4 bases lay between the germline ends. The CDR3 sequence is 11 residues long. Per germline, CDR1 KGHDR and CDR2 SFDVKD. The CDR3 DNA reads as TGTGCCACCAGTGAGCGGGAGACCCAGTACTTC. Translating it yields CATSERETQYF.

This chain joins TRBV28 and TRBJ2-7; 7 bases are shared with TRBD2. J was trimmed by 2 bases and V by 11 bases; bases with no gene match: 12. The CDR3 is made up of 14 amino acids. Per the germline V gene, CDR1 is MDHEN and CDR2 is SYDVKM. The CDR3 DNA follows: TGTGCCGCCCGGTTGGGGGAGGGCCCCTACGAGCAGTACTTC. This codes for CAARLGEGPYEQYF.

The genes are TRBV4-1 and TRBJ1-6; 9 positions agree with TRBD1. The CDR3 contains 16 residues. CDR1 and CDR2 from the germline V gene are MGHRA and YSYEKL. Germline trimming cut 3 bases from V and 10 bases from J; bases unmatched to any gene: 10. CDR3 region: CASSHAAGDRESPLHF. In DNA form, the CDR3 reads TGCGCCAGCAGCCACGCCGCAGGGGACAGGGAATCACCCCTCCACTTT.

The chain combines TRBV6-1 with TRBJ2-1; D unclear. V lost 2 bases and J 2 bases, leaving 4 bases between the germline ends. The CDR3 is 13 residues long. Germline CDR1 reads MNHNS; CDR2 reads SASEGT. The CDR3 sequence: CASSESTYNEQFF. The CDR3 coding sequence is TGTGCCAGCAGTGAATCCACCTACAATGAGCAGTTCTTC.

The chain's CDR3 is CASMIQAGGLEQYF. For the CDR3, the DNA is TGTGCCAGCATGATTCAGGCGGGGGGCCTCGAGCAGTACTTC. The rearrangement joins TRBV27 to TRBJ2-7, with 8 bases identical to TRBD2. Germline trimming cut 7 bases from V and 6 bases from J; bases unmatched to any gene: 11. The CDR3 has 14 amino acids. Germline-derived CDR1 and CDR2 are MNHEY and SMNVEV (reference sequence).

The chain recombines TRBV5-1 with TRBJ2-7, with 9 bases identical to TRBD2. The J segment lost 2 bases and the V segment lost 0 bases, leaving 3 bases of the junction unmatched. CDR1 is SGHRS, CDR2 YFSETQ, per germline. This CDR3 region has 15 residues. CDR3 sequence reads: CASSLASGVTYEQYF. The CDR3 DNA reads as TGCGCCAGCAGCTTGGCTAGCGGGGTAACCTACGAGCAGTACTTC.

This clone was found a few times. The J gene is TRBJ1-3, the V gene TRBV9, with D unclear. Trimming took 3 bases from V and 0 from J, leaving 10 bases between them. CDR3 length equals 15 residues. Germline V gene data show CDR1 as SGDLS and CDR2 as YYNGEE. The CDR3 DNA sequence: TGTGCCAGCAGCGGGACTCTGAGCTCTGGAAACACCATATATTTT. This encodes CASSGTLSSGNTIYF. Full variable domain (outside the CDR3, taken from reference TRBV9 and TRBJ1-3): DSGVTQTPKHLITATGQRVTLRCSPRSGDLSVYWYQQSLDQGLQFLIQYYNGEERAKGNILERFSAQQFPDLHSELNLSSLELGDSALYFCASSGTLSSGNTIYFGEGSWLTVV.

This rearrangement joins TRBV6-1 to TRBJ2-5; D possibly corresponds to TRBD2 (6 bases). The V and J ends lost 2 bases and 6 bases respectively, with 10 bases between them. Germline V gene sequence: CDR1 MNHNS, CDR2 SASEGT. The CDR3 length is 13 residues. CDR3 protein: CASSETGVKTQYF. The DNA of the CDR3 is TGTGCCAGCAGTGAAACGGGAGTGAAGACCCAGTACTTC.

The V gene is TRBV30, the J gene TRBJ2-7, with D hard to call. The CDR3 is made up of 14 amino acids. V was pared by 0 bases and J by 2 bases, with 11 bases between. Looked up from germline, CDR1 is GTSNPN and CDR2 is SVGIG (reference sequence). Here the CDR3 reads CAWSVPRSPYEQYF. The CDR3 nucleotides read TGTGCCTGGAGTGTACCCAGGTCTCCCTACGAGCAGTACTTC.

The CDR3 loop is CASSYLRNSPLHF. Here the CDR3 DNA reads TGTGCCAGCAGTTACCTCAGGAATTCACCCCTCCACTTT. The rearrangement uses TRBV6-5 and TRBJ1-6; D is undetermined. Germline V gene data show CDR1 as MNHEY and CDR2 as SVGAGI. The ends were cut back, 2 bases at V and 7 bases at J, with 6 bases in the middle. The CDR3 contains 13 residues.

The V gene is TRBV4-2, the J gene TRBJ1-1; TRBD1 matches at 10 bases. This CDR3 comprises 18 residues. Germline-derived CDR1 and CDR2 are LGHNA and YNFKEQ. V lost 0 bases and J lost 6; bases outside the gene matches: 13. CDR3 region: CASSQEISPGQGSAEAFF. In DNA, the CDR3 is TGTGCCAGCAGCCAAGAGATTTCACCGGGACAGGGGTCCGCTGAAGCTTTCTTT.

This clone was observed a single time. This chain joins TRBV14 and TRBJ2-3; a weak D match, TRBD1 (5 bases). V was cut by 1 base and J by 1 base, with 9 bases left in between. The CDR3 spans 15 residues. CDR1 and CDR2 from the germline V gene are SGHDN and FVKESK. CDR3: CASSQVLGGTDTQYF. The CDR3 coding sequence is TGTGCCAGCAGCCAAGTTTTAGGGGGCACAGATACGCAGTATTTT.

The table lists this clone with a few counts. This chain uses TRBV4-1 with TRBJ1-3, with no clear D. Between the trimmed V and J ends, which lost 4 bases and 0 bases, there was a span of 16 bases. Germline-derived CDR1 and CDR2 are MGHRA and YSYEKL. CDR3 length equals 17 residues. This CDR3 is CASSPTGAGVSGNTIYF. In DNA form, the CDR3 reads TGCGCCAGCAGCCCAACGGGAGCGGGCGTCTCTGGAAACACCATATATTTT.

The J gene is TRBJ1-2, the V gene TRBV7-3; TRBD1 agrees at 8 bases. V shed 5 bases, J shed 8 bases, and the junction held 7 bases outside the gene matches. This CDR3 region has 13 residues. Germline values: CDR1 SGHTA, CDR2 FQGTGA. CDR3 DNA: TGTGCCAGCAGCCGGGGACAGGTGAACGGCTACACCTTC. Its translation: CASSRGQVNGYTF.

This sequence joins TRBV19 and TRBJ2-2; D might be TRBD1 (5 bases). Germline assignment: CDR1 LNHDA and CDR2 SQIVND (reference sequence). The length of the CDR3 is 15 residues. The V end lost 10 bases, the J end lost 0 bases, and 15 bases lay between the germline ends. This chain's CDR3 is CATLGRTSNTGELFF. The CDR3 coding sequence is TGTGCCACCCTCGGCAGGACATCGAACACCGGGGAGCTGTTTTTT.

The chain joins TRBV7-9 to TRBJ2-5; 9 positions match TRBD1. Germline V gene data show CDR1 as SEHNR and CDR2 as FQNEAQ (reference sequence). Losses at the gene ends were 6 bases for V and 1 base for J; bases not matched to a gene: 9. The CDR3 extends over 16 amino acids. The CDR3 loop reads CASSPGTGLGQETQYF. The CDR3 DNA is TGTGCCAGCAGTCCCGGGACAGGGCTGGGCCAAGAGACCCAGTACTTC.